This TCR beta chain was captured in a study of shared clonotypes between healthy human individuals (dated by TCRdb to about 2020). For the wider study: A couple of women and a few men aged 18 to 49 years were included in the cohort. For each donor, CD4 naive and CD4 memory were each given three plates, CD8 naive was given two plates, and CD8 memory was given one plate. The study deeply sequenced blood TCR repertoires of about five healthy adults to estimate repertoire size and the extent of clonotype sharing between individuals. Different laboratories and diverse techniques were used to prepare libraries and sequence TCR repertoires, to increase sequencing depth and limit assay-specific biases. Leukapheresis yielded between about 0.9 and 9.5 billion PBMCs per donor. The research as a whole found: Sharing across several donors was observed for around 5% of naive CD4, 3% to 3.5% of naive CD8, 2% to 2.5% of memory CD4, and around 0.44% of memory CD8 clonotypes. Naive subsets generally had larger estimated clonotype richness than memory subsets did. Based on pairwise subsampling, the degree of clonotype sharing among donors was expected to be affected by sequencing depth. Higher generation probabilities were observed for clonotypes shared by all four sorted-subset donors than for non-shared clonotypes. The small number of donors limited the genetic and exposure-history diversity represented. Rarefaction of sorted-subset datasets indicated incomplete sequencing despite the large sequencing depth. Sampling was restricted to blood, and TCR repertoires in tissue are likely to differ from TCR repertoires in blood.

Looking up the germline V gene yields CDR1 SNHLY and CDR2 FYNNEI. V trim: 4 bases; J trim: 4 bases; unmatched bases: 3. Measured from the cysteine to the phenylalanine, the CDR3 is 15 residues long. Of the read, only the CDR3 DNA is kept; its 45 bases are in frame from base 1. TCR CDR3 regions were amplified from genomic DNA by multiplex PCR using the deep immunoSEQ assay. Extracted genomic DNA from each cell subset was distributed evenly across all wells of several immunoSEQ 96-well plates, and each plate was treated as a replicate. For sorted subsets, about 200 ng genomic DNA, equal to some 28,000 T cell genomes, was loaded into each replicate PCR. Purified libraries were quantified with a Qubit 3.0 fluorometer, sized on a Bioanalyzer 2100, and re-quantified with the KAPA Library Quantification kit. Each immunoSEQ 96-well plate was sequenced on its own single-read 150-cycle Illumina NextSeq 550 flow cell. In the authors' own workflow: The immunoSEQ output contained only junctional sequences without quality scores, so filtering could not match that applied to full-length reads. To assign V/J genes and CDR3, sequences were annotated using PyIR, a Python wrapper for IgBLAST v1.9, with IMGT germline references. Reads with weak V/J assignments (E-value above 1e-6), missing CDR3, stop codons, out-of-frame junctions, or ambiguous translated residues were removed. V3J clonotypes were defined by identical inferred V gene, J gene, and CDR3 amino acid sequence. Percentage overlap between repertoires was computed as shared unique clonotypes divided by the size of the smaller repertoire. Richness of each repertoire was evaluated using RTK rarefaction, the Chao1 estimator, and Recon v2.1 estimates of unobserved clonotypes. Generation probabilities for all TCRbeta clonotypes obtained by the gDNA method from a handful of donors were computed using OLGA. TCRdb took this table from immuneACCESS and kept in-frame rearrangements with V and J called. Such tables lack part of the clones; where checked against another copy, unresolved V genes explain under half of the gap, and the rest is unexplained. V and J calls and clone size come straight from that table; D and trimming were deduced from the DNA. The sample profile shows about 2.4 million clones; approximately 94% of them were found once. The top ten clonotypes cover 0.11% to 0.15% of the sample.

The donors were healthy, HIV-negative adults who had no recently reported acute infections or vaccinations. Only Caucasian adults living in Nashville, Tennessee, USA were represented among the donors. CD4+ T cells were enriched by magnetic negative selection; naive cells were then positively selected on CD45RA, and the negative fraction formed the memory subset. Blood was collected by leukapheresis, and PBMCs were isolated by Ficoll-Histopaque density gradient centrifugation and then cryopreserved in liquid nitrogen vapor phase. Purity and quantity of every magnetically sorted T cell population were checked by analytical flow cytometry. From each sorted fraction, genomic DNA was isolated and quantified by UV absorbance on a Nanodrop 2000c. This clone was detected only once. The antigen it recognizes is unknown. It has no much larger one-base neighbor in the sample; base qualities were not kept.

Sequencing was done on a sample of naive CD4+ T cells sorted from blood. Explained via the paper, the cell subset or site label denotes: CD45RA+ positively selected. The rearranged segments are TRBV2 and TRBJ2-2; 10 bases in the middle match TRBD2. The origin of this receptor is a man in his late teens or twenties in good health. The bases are TGTGCCAGCAGTGCGGCTAGCGGGAGCACCGGGGAGCTGTTTTTT. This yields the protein CASSAASGSTGELFF.